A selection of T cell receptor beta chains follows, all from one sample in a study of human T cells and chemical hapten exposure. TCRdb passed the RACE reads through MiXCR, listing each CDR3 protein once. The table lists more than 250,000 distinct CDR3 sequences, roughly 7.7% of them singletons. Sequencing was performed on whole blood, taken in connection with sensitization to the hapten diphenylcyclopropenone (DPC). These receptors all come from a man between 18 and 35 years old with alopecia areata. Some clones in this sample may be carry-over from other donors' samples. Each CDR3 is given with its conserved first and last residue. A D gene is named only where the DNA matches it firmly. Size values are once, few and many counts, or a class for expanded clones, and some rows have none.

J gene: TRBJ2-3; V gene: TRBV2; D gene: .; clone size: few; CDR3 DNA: TGTGCCAGCAGTGGCAATGGACTTTCCACAGATACGCAGTATTTT; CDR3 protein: CASSGNGLSTDTQYF
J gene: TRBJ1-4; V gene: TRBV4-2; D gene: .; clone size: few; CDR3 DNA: TGTGCCAGCAGCCAAGCCCCGAACACGCAGGGCCGCAGAACTAATGAAAAACTGTTTTTT; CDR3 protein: CASSQAPNTQGRRTNEKLFF
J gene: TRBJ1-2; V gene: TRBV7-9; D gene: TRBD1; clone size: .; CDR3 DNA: TGTGCCAGCAGCTCTACAGGGGAGGCCTATGGCTACACCTTC; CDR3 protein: CASSSTGEAYGYTF
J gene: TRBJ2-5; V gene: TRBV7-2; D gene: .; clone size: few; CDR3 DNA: TGTGCCAGCACCCTAGGGGGACTACAAGAGACCCAGTACTTC; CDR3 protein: CASTLGGLQETQYF
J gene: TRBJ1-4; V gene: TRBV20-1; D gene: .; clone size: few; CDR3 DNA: TGCAGTGCTAGTTCGGGGGGCGCAACTAATGAAAAACTGTTTTTT; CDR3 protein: CSASSGGATNEKLFF
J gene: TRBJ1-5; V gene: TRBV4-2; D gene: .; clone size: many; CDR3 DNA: TGTGCCAGCAGCCAGGGCCAGATTAGGACAGTTAATCAGCCCCAGCATTTT; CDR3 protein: CASSQGQIRTVNQPQHF
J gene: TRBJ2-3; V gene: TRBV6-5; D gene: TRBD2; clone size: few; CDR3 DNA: TGTGCCAGCAGTTATTATCGTTCTCGCGGGGGGTCCACAGATACGCAGTATTTT; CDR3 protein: CASSYYRSRGGSTDTQYF
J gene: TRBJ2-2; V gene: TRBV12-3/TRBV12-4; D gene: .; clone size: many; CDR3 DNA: TGTGCCAGCAGGGTAGAGGGGCCCGGGGAGCTGTTTTTT; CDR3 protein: CASRVEGPGELFF
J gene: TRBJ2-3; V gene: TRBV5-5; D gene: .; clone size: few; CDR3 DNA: TGTGCCAGCAGCTCGGGGACTTCGCCGTATTTT; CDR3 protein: CASSSGTSPYF
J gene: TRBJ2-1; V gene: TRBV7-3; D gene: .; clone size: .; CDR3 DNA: TGTGCCAGCAGCCACCCCCGGGACGGCTACAATGAGCAGTTCTTC; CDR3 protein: CASSHPRDGYNEQFF
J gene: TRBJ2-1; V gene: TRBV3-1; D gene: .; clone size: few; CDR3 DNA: TGTGCCAGCAGCCAAACGGGGCGAGATCCTGAGCAGTTCTTC; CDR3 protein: CASSQTGRDPEQFF
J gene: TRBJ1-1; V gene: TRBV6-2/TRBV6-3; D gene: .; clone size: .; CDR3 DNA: TGTGCCAGCAGTTACTCGAAGAGCGGGAACACTGAAGCTTTCTTT; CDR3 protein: CASSYSKSGNTEAFF
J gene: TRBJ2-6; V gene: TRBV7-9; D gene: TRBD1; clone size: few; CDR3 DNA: TGTGCCAGCAGCCATGCAGGTGTTGGGACAGCCCACTCTGGGGCCAACGTCCTGACTTTC; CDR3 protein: CASSHAGVGTAHSGANVLTF
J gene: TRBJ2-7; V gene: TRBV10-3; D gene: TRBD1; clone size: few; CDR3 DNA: TGTGCCATCTTCGACAGGGGTAGGGACGAGCAGTACTTC; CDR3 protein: CAIFDRGRDEQYF
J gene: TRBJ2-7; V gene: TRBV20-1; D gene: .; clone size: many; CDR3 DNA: TGCAGTGCTATTGAAACCACACATACAGACTACGAGCAGTACTTC; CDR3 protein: CSAIETTHTDYEQYF
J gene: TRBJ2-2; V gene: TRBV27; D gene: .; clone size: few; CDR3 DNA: TGTGCCAGCAGTTTAATCGGCACCGGGGAGCTGTTTTTT; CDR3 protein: CASSLIGTGELFF
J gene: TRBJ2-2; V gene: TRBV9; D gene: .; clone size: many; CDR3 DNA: TGTGCCAGCAGCGTAGCGGGGGAGCACACCGGGGAGCTGTTTTTT; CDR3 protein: CASSVAGEHTGELFF
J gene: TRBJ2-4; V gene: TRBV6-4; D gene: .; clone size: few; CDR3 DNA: TGTGCCAGCAGTGTGGCAGGTTACTTAGCCAAAAACATTCAGTACTTC; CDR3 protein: CASSVAGYLAKNIQYF
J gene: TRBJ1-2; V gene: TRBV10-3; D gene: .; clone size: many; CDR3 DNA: TGTGCCATCAGTGAGTCAGGGAGACAAGCCTATGGCTACACCTTC; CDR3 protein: CAISESGRQAYGYTF
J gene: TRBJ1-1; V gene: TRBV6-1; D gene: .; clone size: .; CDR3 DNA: TGTGCCAGCAGTGAAGCGGGGCGGATGAACACTGAAGCTTTCTTT; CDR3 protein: CASSEAGRMNTEAFF
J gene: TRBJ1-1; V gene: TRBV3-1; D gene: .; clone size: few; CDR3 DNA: TGTGCCAGCAGCCAAGAGGGGTCCCGTGAAGCTTTCTTT; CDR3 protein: CASSQEGSREAFF
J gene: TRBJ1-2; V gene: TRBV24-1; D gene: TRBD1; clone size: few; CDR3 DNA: TGTGCCACCAGTCCGCCCAAGGGACAGGGGCTTAGTGGCTACACCTTC; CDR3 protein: CATSPPKGQGLSGYTF
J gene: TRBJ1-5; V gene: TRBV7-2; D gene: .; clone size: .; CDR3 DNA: TGTGCCAGCAGCTTAATCCGGTCCGGGGGCGCTGACAATCAGCCCCAGCATTTT; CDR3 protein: CASSLIRSGGADNQPQHF
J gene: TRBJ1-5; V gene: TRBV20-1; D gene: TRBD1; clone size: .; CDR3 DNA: TGCAGTGCCGGATACGCAACAGGGGCCTCTCAGCCCCAGCATTTT; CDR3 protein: CSAGYATGASQPQHF
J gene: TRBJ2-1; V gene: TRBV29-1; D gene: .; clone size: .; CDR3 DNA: TGCAGCGTTGGAGATGTCGGCTCCTACAATGAGCAGTTCTTC; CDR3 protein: CSVGDVGSYNEQFF